This is a list of T cell receptor beta chains from one sample in a study of blood T cell repertoires in COVID-19. The repertoire was sequenced with immunoSEQ multiplex PCR; TCRdb's copy has only in-frame clones and lacks some. The sample has some 150,000 clones, approximately 84% seen once; the top ten hold 35% to 45%. Sequenced material: peripheral blood. The source is a human donor in a cohort sampled during active COVID-19. The CDR3 runs from the conserved cysteine through the conserved F or W. A D gene is named only where the DNA matches it firmly. Expanded clones get a size class; other rows say once, few or many, or leave the size out.

>TRBV19|-|14|TRBD1|TRBJ1-6
CASLGTGERSPLHF
TGTGCCAGCCTGGGAACAGGGGAAAGATCACCCCTCCACTTT
>TRBV2|once|17|-|TRBJ2-1
CASSRVDAGISNNEQFF
TGTGCCAGCAGTAGGGTGGATGCAGGGATATCAAACAATGAGCAGTTCTTC
>TRBV9|-|14|-|TRBJ1-1
CASSLQSWSPEAFF
TGTGCCAGCAGCCTTCAGAGTTGGAGCCCTGAAGCTTTCTTT
>TRBV18|-|12|-|TRBJ2-2
CASSRDTGELFF
TGTGCCAGCTCACGAGACACCGGGGAGCTGTTTTTT
>TRBV24-1|few|15|TRBD2|TRBJ2-1
CATSPTSGGYNEQFF
TGTGCCACCAGTCCGACTAGCGGGGGCTACAATGAGCAGTTCTTC
>TRBV5-1|-|17|-|TRBJ1-1
CASSSGGPRLMNTEAFF
TGCGCCAGCAGTTCTGGGGGCCCTCGCCTCATGAACACTGAAGCTTTCTTT
>TRBV13|-|14|-|TRBJ2-7
CASSLGVTNYEQYF
TGTGCCAGCAGCTTAGGGGTCACTAACTACGAGCAGTACTTC
>TRBV9|-|16|TRBD2|TRBJ2-1
CASSREAGGRYNEQFF
TGTGCCAGCAGCCGGGAAGCGGGAGGGCGTTACAATGAGCAGTTCTTC
>TRBV9|-|16|TRBD2|TRBJ2-1
CASSVASGGALNEQFF
TGTGCCAGCAGCGTAGCTAGCGGGGGGGCCCTCAATGAGCAGTTCTTC
>TRBV7-7|medium-sized|15|-|TRBJ1-5
CASRSITGLDQPQHF
TGTGCCAGCAGAAGTATTACAGGGTTGGATCAGCCCCAGCATTTT
>TRBV2|-|12|TRBD1|TRBJ1-2
CASSTGAYGYTF
TGTGCCAGCAGTACAGGGGCTTATGGCTACACCTTC
>TRBV4-2|-|14|TRBD2|TRBJ2-5
CASSLRGASETQYF
TGTGCCAGCAGTTTGCGGGGGGCTAGTGAGACCCAGTACTTC
>TRBV2|-|13|-|TRBJ1-5
CASSDEGRQPQHF
TGTGCCAGCAGTGACGAGGGCAGGCAGCCCCAGCATTTT
>TRBV7-9|-|12|-|TRBJ1-1
CASSPRGAEAFF
TGTGCCAGCAGCCCCCGGGGAGCTGAAGCTTTCTTT
>TRBV6-6|-|13|-|TRBJ1-2
CASSYQGLGGYTF
TGTGCCAGCAGCTATCAAGGTCTCGGGGGCTACACCTTC
>TRBV5-4|large|11|-|TRBJ1-1
CASSSLGLTFF
TGTGCCAGCAGCTCCCTCGGACTAACTTTCTTT
>TRBV5-1|-|14|-|TRBJ1-1
CASSLEGGFTEAFF
TGCGCCAGCAGCTTGGAAGGGGGTTTTACTGAAGCTTTCTTT
>TRBV7-9|-|14|-|TRBJ1-4
CASSRGSGGEKLFF
TGTGCCAGCTCGAGGGGCTCCGGGGGTGAAAAACTGTTTTTT
>TRBV18|-|16|-|TRBJ2-1
CASSPIRDSSYNEQFF
TGTGCCAGCTCACCAATCCGAGATAGCTCCTACAATGAGCAGTTCTTC
>TRBV5-6|-|12|TRBD1|TRBJ1-2
CASPRDRGGCLF
TGTGCCAGCCCCCGGGACAGGGGCGGTTGTCTCTTC
>TRBV7-8|many|16|TRBD1|TRBJ1-1
CASSLSEGAFSAEAFF
TGTGCCAGCAGCTTATCGGAGGGGGCCTTCTCTGCTGAAGCTTTCTTT
>TRBV11-2|-|15|TRBD1|TRBJ1-2
CASSSLRDSLYGYTF
TGTGCCAGCAGCTCGCTCCGGGACAGCCTCTATGGCTACACCTTC
>TRBV27|-|11|-|TRBJ2-1
CATRTVNEQFF
TGTGCCACCCGGACAGTCAATGAGCAGTTCTTC
>TRBV20-1|-|11|-|TRBJ1-1
CSARAQTEAFF
TGCAGTGCTAGGGCACAGACCGAAGCTTTCTTT
>TRBV7-6|-|16|TRBD2|TRBJ2-2
CASSASPGLATGELFF
TGTGCCAGCAGCGCAAGCCCGGGACTAGCCACCGGGGAGCTGTTTTTT
>TRBV5-6|-|15|TRBD1|TRBJ2-5
CASSLTGQGFETQYF
TGTGCCAGCAGCTTGACGGGACAGGGTTTCGAGACCCAGTACTTC
>TRBV9|-|16|-|TRBJ2-1
CASSAVGLAELDEQFF
TGTGCCAGCAGCGCTGTCGGTCTAGCAGAATTGGATGAGCAGTTCTTC
>TRBV5-1|few|15|-|TRBJ1-2
CASSLAPDSLYGYTF
TGCGCCAGCAGCTTGGCCCCAGACAGTCTCTATGGCTACACCTTC
>TRBV6-5|-|13|TRBD1|TRBJ1-5
CASSQDRDQPQHF
TGTGCCAGCAGCCAAGACAGGGATCAGCCCCAGCATTTT
>TRBV6-5|-|14|-|TRBJ1-1
CASRTGQIGTEAFF
TGTGCCAGCAGAACAGGACAGATCGGCACTGAAGCTTTCTTT
>TRBV19|-|13|-|TRBJ1-1
CASSSQVNTEAFF
TGTGCCAGTAGTAGCCAGGTGAACACTGAAGCTTTCTTT
>TRBV2|once|13|TRBD2|TRBJ2-3
CASRSGIADTQYF
TGTGCCAGCAGAAGCGGGATCGCAGATACGCAGTATTTT
>TRBV28|-|12|-|TRBJ1-1
CASSLQGSAAFF
TGTGCCAGCAGTTTACAGGGATCGGCAGCTTTCTTT
>TRBV6-6|once|17|-|TRBJ2-6
CASSPRQASSGANVLTF
TGTGCCAGCAGTCCTCGACAGGCCAGCTCTGGGGCCAACGTCCTGACTTTC
>TRBV3-1/TRBV3-2|-|14|-|TRBJ2-1
CASSERDSRGGQFF
TGTGCCAGCAGCGAACGGGACAGCCGGGGGGGTCAGTTCTTC
>TRBV5-6|-|15|TRBD1|TRBJ2-1
CASSLFRDRYNEQFF
TGTGCCAGCAGCTTGTTCCGGGACAGATACAATGAGCAGTTCTTC
>TRBV3-1/TRBV3-2|-|15|-|TRBJ2-5
CASSQDAARQETQYF
TGTGCCAGCAGCCAAGATGCGGCTAGGCAAGAGACCCAGTACTTC
>TRBV20-1|-|11|-|TRBJ2-5
CSATYQETQYF
TGCAGTGCTACGTACCAAGAGACCCAGTACTTC
>TRBV5-1|-|15|-|TRBJ1-1
CASSREGTSVSEAFF
TGCGCCAGCAGCAGGGAGGGGACGTCTGTAAGTGAAGCTTTCTTT
>TRBV2|-|13|-|TRBJ2-7
CASKFGSSYEQYF
TGTGCCAGCAAGTTCGGGTCCTCCTACGAGCAGTACTTC
>TRBV5-4|-|15|TRBD2|TRBJ2-2
CASSLVAGRTGELFF
TGTGCCAGCAGCTTGGTAGCGGGGAGAACCGGGGAGCTGTTTTTT
>TRBV11-2|-|15|-|TRBJ2-7
CASSLEWQDRYEQYF
TGTGCCAGCAGCTTAGAATGGCAGGATCGCTACGAGCAGTACTTC
>TRBV23-1|-|17|-|TRBJ1-2
CASSQPPSKGVPWGYTF
TGCGCCAGCAGTCAACCGCCGAGTAAGGGGGTGCCTTGGGGCTACACCTTC
>TRBV6-5|-|11|-|TRBJ1-5
CASRALGPQHF
TGTGCCAGCAGAGCCCTCGGGCCCCAGCATTTT
>TRBV7-3|-|13|-|TRBJ1-6
CASRTDINSPLHF
TGTGCCAGCAGAACGGACATTAATTCACCCCTCCACTTT
>TRBV7-2|-|14|TRBD2|TRBJ2-7
CASSPTSGPYEQYF
TGTGCCAGCAGCCCCACTAGCGGGCCCTACGAGCAGTACTTC
>TRBV30|-|15|-|TRBJ1-1
CAWSPGLGRNTEAFF
TGTGCCTGGAGTCCTGGACTCGGGAGGAACACTGAAGCTTTCTTT
>TRBV7-2|-|15|-|TRBJ2-1
CASSLNSLSYNEQFF
TGTGCCAGCAGCTTAAACTCCCTCTCCTACAATGAGCAGTTCTTC
>TRBV11-2|-|12|-|TRBJ2-4
CASSSSPAIQYF
TGTGCCAGCAGCTCGAGTCCTGCCATTCAGTACTTC
>TRBV7-9|-|12|-|TRBJ1-4
CASSLMAEKLFF
TGTGCCAGCAGCTTAATGGCTGAAAAACTGTTTTTT
>TRBV27|-|14|-|TRBJ1-1
CASSLLDRNTEAFF
TGTGCCAGCAGTTTATTGGACAGGAACACTGAAGCTTTCTTT
>TRBV5-1|-|16|-|TRBJ2-2
CASSLTGTANTGELFF
TGCGCCAGCAGCTTGACAGGGACCGCGAACACCGGGGAGCTGTTTTTT
>TRBV6-5|-|14|TRBD2|TRBJ2-3
CASRIAGGQDTQYF
TGTGCCAGCAGAATAGCGGGGGGGCAGGATACGCAGTATTTT
>TRBV12-3/TRBV12-4|-|13|-|TRBJ2-2
CASSLGTSGELFF
TGTGCCAGCAGTCTTGGGACATCCGGGGAGCTGTTTTTT
>TRBV12-5|-|13|-|TRBJ1-6
CASGFNRNSPLHF
TGTGCTAGTGGTTTCAACAGGAATTCACCCCTCCACTTT